This T cell receptor beta chain was sequenced in a study of glioma-infiltrating T cells. This clonotype is classed as medium-sized. Between the trimmed V and J ends, which lost 3 bases and 1 base, there was a span of 9 bases. From germline, CDR1 is DFQATT and CDR2 SNEGSKA (reference sequence). This CDR3 is built from 13 residues. TCR alpha and beta CDR3 regions were amplified from RNA using iRepertoire nested multiplex PCR. TCRdb re-derived calls from the multiplex PCR reads in MiXCR, one entry per CDR3 protein. The sample holds around 44,000 distinct CDR3 sequences, approximately 20% seen once. Sequencing used glioma tissue, nonneoplastic brain tissue, or PBMCs (not recorded which). This clonotype was sampled from a human donor with low-grade glioma or glioblastoma, undergoing nonglioma brain surgery, or in good health (not recorded which). The chain employs TRBV20-1 and TRBJ1-1; TRBD1 might be the D (5 bases). This CDR3 is CSARAGQNTEAFF. In DNA form, the CDR3 reads TGCAGTGCTAGGGCAGGACAGAACACTGAAGCTTTCTTT.